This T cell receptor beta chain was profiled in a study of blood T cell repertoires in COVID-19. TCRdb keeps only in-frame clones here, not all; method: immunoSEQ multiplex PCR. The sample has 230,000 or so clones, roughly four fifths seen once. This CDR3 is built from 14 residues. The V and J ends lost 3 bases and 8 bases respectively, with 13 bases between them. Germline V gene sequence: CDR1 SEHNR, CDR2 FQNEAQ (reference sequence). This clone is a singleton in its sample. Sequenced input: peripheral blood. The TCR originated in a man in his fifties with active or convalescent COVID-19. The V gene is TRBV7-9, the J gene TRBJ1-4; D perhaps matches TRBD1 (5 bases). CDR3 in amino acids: CASSLGGAREKLFF. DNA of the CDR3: TGTGCCAGCAGCTTGGGCGGGGCGAGGGAAAAACTGTTTTTT.